Listed here are 24 T cell receptor beta chains from one sample, sequenced in a study of cytomegalovirus exposure and HLA in healthy donors (TCRdb year 2017). Libraries were constructed by the immunoSEQ multiplex PCR assay. The multiplex PCR relied on a mix of 60 forward primers for TCR Vbeta segments and 13 reverse primers for TCR Jbeta segments. TCRdb holds this immuneACCESS table with in-frame rearrangements only. Some clones are missing; in checked studies, unresolved V genes explain under half, and the rest has no known cause. In this sample the table shows 120,000 or so clones, over 70% of which occur a single time. Around a tenth of the sample belongs to the ten largest clones. The sample taken for sequencing was PBMCs. The source is a woman aged 45-60 years in good health and CMV-seropositive.

The chain links TRBV13 to TRBJ1-1; perhaps TRBD1 as D (6 bases). CDR1 is PRHDT, CDR2 FYEKMQ, per germline (reference sequence). Between the trimmed V and J ends, which lost 4 bases and 3 bases, there was a span of 15 bases. The length of the CDR3 is 15 residues. CDR3 residues: CASSSLGAGDTEAFF. In nucleotides, the CDR3 is TGTGCCAGCAGCTCCCTGGGGGCGGGGGACACTGAAGCTTTCTTT.

V and J are TRBV27 and TRBJ2-7, with D tentatively TRBD2 (5 bases). This CDR3 spans 15 amino acids. V was shortened by 2 bases and J by 2 bases, with 13 bases between the two germline ends. Germline values: CDR1 MNHEY, CDR2 SMNVEV (reference sequence). The CDR3 bases are TGTGCCAGCAGTTTAGTCGGCCAGAGGGCCTACGAGCAGTACTTC. Its protein is CASSLVGQRAYEQYF.

This clone is a singleton in its sample. The chain employs TRBV29-1 and TRBJ1-1; D uncertain. The germline CDR1 and CDR2 sequences are SQVTM and ANQGSEA. The V gene lost 0 bases and the J gene lost 1 base, with 9 bases spanning the gap. The CDR3 runs 14 residues. The CDR3 DNA follows: TGCAGCGTTGAAGAGATTGCAGGGAACACTGAAGCTTTCTTT. Translation: CSVEEIAGNTEAFF.

J is TRBJ1-2 and V is TRBV27; the D is unclear. Germline V lookup: CDR1 MNHEY, CDR2 SMNVEV (reference sequence). Between the trimmed V and J ends, which lost 6 bases and 3 bases, there was a span of 23 bases. The CDR3 length is 17 residues. The CDR3 is CASRPLDFAYGDYGYTF. The CDR3 DNA is TGTGCCAGCAGGCCTTTGGACTTCGCATACGGTGACTATGGCTACACCTTC.

This rearrangement joins TRBV5-1 to TRBJ1-5; no definite D call. The germline CDR1 and CDR2 sequences are SGHRS and YFSETQ. This CDR3 has 13 amino acids. Trimming shortened V by 2 bases and J by 5 bases, and 8 bases separated the two germline ends. CDR3 residues: CASSLDKDQPQHF. Written as DNA, the CDR3 is TGCGCCAGCAGCTTAGACAAAGATCAGCCCCAGCATTTT.

V and J are TRBV14 and TRBJ2-1; 8 bases match TRBD2. CDR3 size: 14 residues. Germline values: CDR1 SGHDN, CDR2 FVKESK. Trimming took 5 bases from V and 8 from J; bases not matched to a gene: 8. The CDR3, as DNA: TGTGCCAGCAGCGAAACCGGGACTAGGTATGAGCAGTTCTTC. Protein product: CASSETGTRYEQFF. The complete variable domain, with remaining parts taken from reference TRBV14 and TRBJ2-1, reads EAGVTQFPSHSVIEKGQTVTLRCDPISGHDNLYWYRRVMGKEIKFLLHFVKESKQDESGMPNNRFLAERTGGTYSTLKVQPAELEDSGVYFCASSETGTRYEQFFGPGTRLTVL.

This chain links TRBV7-7 with TRBJ1-4; 7 bases fit TRBD1. This CDR3 contains 14 residues. Germline lookup yields CDR1 SSHAT and CDR2 FNYEAQ (reference sequence). V lost 5 bases, J lost 6 bases, and 6 bases stayed unmatched. This CDR3 reads CASSPGTADEKLFF. The CDR3 DNA reads as TGTGCCAGCAGCCCCGGGACAGCCGATGAAAAACTGTTTTTT.

This clone has only a few counts. V and J are TRBV5-1 and TRBJ2-7; 7 bases match TRBD2. This CDR3 region has 14 residues. V dropped 1 base and J dropped 4; count of bases not matched to a gene: 5. Germline loops: CDR1 SGHRS, CDR2 YFSETQ. Here the CDR3 DNA reads TGCGCCAGCAGCTTGAGTCTAGCGGAATACGAGCAGTACTTC. Protein sequence: CASSLSLAEYEQYF.

The rearrangement joins TRBV7-8 to TRBJ2-3; weak D call: TRBD2 (6 bases). Per the germline V gene, CDR1 is SGHVS and CDR2 is FQNEAQ. V lost 5 bases and J lost 2, with 23 bases in between. The CDR3 is 18 residues long. CDR3 region: CASSPRRDSSRTTDTQYF. The CDR3 DNA follows: TGTGCCAGCAGCCCCAGAAGGGACTCCTCAAGAACCACAGATACGCAGTATTTT.

V gene TRBV30 combines with J gene TRBJ1-2; D remains unclear. The CDR3 is made up of 13 amino acids. Per the germline V gene, CDR1 is GTSNPN and CDR2 is SVGIG (reference sequence). The V end lost 4 bases, the J end lost 2 bases, and 11 bases lay between the germline ends. The chain's CDR3 is CAWNQEKNYGYTF. In DNA, the CDR3 is TGTGCCTGGAATCAGGAAAAGAACTATGGCTACACCTTC.

The V and J genes are TRBV29-1 and TRBJ1-2; 7 nucleotides match TRBD1. CDR3 length: 11 residues. Trimming took 3 bases from V and 7 from J; bases not matched to a gene: 2. Germline V gene data show CDR1 as SQVTM and CDR2 as ANQGSEA. Written as DNA, the CDR3 is TGCAGCGTTGAGTCAGGGGGTGGCTACACCTTC. It codes for CSVESGGGYTF.

V and J are TRBV5-1 and TRBJ1-1, with TRBD1 matching over 10 bases. The V segment lost 4 bases and the J segment 0 bases; nucleotides outside the gene matches: 9. CDR1 is SGHRS, CDR2 YFSETQ, per germline. The CDR3 consists of 17 residues. CDR3 sequence (DNA): TGCGCCAGCAGCCCGACTGGGACAGGGGTCTTGAACACTGAAGCTTTCTTT. It encodes CASSPTGTGVLNTEAFF.

This chain connects TRBV28 to TRBJ1-1; TRBD1 matches at 7 bases. Per germline, CDR1 MDHEN and CDR2 SYDVKM. V lost 5 bases to trimming and J lost 1 base; unmatched junction nucleotides: 7. This CDR3 spans 15 amino acids. CDR3 residues: CASSTGTASNTEAFF. DNA for the CDR3: TGTGCCAGCAGTACTGGGACAGCCTCGAACACTGAAGCTTTCTTT.

The J gene is TRBJ1-2, the V gene TRBV5-1; maybe TRBD1 (6 bases). CDR1 and CDR2 from the germline V gene are SGHRS and YFSETQ. Deletions cut 5 bases from V and 6 bases from J, with 23 bases between. This CDR3 has 16 residues. The CDR3 reads CASRDPTGGTSDGYTF. For the CDR3, the DNA is TGCGCCAGCAGAGATCCGACCGGTGGGACATCGGATGGCTACACCTTC.

This chain joins TRBV7-6 and TRBJ2-7; 8 nucleotides match TRBD1. Looked up from germline, CDR1 is SGHVS and CDR2 is FNYEAQ. J gave up 5 bases and V 2 bases, and 5 bases lay outside the gene matches. The CDR3 is 14 residues long. CDR3 region: CASSLPWTGNEQYF. The CDR3, as DNA: TGTGCCAGCAGCTTACCCTGGACAGGGAACGAGCAGTACTTC.

The chain uses TRBV4-1 and TRBJ1-2; TRBD1 might be the D (5 bases). V was shortened by 3 bases and J by 6 bases, with 17 bases between the two germline ends. Germline CDR1 reads MGHRA; CDR2 reads YSYEKL. This CDR3 spans 15 amino acids. CDR3 loop: CASSQGGVGLNGYTF. CDR3 DNA sequence: TGCGCCAGCAGCCAGGGGGGAGTTGGACTTAATGGCTACACCTTC.

The rearrangement links TRBV30 to TRBJ1-1; D remains ambiguous. Germline CDR1 reads GTSNPN; CDR2 reads SVGIG (reference sequence). The CDR3 contains 12 residues. V was pared by 5 bases and J by 6 bases, with 13 bases between. The CDR3 loop is CAWAGWESEAFF. CDR3 bases: TGTGCCTGGGCGGGTTGGGAATCTGAAGCTTTCTTT.

J is TRBJ2-1 and V is TRBV7-8, with TRBD2 identical over 9 bases. This CDR3 is 15 amino acids long. CDR1 SGHVS and CDR2 FQNEAQ come from the germline V gene. Trimming at V came to 3 bases and at J to 4 bases, leaving 4 bases not matched to a gene. For the CDR3, the DNA is TGTGCCAGCAGCTTGGGTAGCGGGGGTTACAATGAGCAGTTCTTC. Translated: CASSLGSGGYNEQFF. Based on the CDR3 plus reference TRBV7-8 and TRBJ2-1, the full variable domain is GAGVSQSPRYKVAKRGQDVALRCDPISGHVSLFWYQQALGQGPEFLTYFQNEAQLDKSGLPSDRFFAERPEGSVSTLKIQRTQQEDSAVYLCASSLGSGGYNEQFFGPGTRLTVL.

The chain carries TRBV19 and TRBJ2-3, with 9 bases that match TRBD1. With 0 bases clipped from V and 3 bases from J, the junction kept 10 bases outside the gene matches. Germline V gene data show CDR1 as LNHDA and CDR2 as SQIVND (reference sequence). The CDR3 sequence is 18 residues long. This chain's CDR3 is CASSIDYPGQGSTDTQYF. CDR3 DNA: TGTGCCAGTAGTATAGATTACCCGGGACAGGGATCGACAGATACGCAGTATTTT.

V gene TRBV5-4 combines with J gene TRBJ2-3, with D perhaps TRBD2 (5 bases). V lost 1 base and J 4 bases, leaving 7 bases between the germline ends. CDR1 SGHNT and CDR2 YYREEE come from the germline V gene (reference sequence). The CDR3 is 13 residues long. The CDR3 DNA reads TGTGCCAGCAGCTTGCGGGGTTCAGATACGCAGTATTTT. Translating gives CASSLRGSDTQYF.

The rearrangement joins TRBV19 to TRBJ1-5; D possibly corresponds to TRBD1 (5 bases). CDR1 LNHDA and CDR2 SQIVND come from the germline V gene (reference sequence). The CDR3 totals 16 residues. Trimming removed 2 bases at V and 2 bases at J, with 13 bases between. In DNA form, the CDR3 reads TGTGCCAGTAGTATAATCTCACAAGGGGGCAATCAGCCCCAGCATTTT. Protein sequence: CASSIISQGGNQPQHF.

The chain joins TRBV7-2 to TRBJ2-3; D uncertain. CDR1 and CDR2 from the germline V gene are SGHTA and FQGNSA. The CDR3 is 13 amino acids. The V end was cut by 0 bases, the J end by 4 bases, with 5 bases between. CDR3 sequence: CASSLAVADTQYF. Written as DNA, the CDR3 is TGTGCCAGCAGCTTAGCGGTAGCAGATACGCAGTATTTT. Using reference TRBV7-2 and TRBJ2-3 for the parts outside the CDR3, the full variable domain is GAGVSQSPSNKVTEKGKDVELRCDPISGHTALYWYRQSLGQGLEFLIYFQGNSAPDKSGLPSDRFSAERTGGSVSTLTIQRTQQEDSAVYLCASSLAVADTQYFGPGTRLTVL.

This chain uses TRBV4-3 with TRBJ1-5; 8 bases line up with TRBD1. The V gene's germline CDR1 is LGHNA and CDR2 YSLEER. V lost 4 bases, J lost 5 bases, and 4 bases stayed unmatched. The CDR3 contains 14 residues. Written as DNA, the CDR3 is TGCGCCAGCAGCCTACAACAGGGGGATCAGCCCCAGCATTTT. Translation: CASSLQQGDQPQHF.

The count of this clone is one. The rearrangement joins TRBV19 to TRBJ1-2; D not certain. The CDR3 consists of 14 residues. CDR1 and CDR2 (germline): LNHDA, SQIVND (reference sequence). V was cut by 1 base and J by 2 bases, with 8 bases left in between. The CDR3 region is CASSIGQSNYGYTF. The CDR3 coding sequence is TGTGCCAGTAGTATAGGGCAGTCGAACTATGGCTACACCTTC.